This TCR beta chain derives from a study of cytomegalovirus exposure and HLA in healthy donors. Germline trimming cut 4 bases from V and 0 bases from J; bases unmatched to any gene: 6. Germline V gene lookup returns CDR1 SGHRS and CDR2 YFSETQ. This CDR3 region has 16 residues. Findings of the study overall: There were several of the most significant clusters that appeared linked to common viral pathogens in a later analysis. Researchers left out some V segments, among them TRBV6-2 and TRBV6-3, as indistinguishable.

PCR employed 60 Vbeta and 13 Jbeta primers. Profiled with immunoSEQ multiplex PCR; TCRdb holds only in-frame clones, not every one. Of roughly 90,000 clones in the sample, roughly 70% are singletons; the top ten hold 20% to 25%. About this clone: Antigen specificity is unknown.

This TCR was sampled from a man aged 25 to 40 in good health and CMV-seropositive. Sequencing was performed on PBMCs. V and J are TRBV5-1 and TRBJ1-1; TRBD1 aligns across 10 bases. The DNA of the CDR3 is TGCGCCAGCAGCGGGTCGACAGGGGGCTTGAACACTGAAGCTTTCTTT. Its protein product is CASSGSTGGLNTEAFF.